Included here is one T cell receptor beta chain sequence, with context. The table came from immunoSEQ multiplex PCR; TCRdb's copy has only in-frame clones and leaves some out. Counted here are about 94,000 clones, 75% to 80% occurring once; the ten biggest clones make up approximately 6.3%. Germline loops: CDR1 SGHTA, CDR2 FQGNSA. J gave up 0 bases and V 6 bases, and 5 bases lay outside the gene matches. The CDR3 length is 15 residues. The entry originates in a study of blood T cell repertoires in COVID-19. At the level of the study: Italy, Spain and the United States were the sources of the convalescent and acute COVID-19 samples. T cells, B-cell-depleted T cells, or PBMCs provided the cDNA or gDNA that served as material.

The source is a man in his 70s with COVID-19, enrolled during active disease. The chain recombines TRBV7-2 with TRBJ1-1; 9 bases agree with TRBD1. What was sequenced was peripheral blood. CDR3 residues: CASSPGTGMNTEAFF. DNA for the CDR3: TGTGCCAGCAGTCCCGGGACAGGGATGAACACTGAAGCTTTCTTT.